The present T cell receptor beta chain was sequenced within a study of T cell clones after liver transplantation. Study overall: Immunosuppression withdrawal was tried within 2 years after liver transplantation in this trial. Apart from a few HCV-positive recipients, transplants were for non-autoimmune, non-viral reasons.

Profiled with immunoSEQ multiplex PCR; TCRdb holds only in-frame clones, not every one. The sample lists some 34,000 clones, 90% to 95% occurring once. V shed 5 bases, J shed 0 bases, and the junction held 5 bases outside the gene matches. Per germline, CDR1 SGHVS and CDR2 FQNEAQ. This CDR3 comprises 15 residues. The J gene is TRBJ1-1, the V gene TRBV7-8; 8 positions agree with TRBD1. The sequences come from CD8+ T cells from blood, collected 12 months after liver transplant. This receptor was taken from a human patient who received a liver transplant. Some T cells may originate from the graft donor. CDR3 DNA: TGTGCCAGCAGCCCGACAGGGGTGATGAACACTGAAGCTTTCTTT. This encodes CASSPTGVMNTEAFF.